Below, 21 T cell receptor beta chains from the same sample are listed, as sequenced in a study of T cell repertoires in cytomegalovirus infection. A single record per CDR3 protein comes from TCRdb applying MiXCR to the reads. The sample lists 150,000 to 200,000 distinct CDR3 sequences; approximately 17% were seen once. The sample comprised CD8+ T cells from PBMCs. These receptors originate from a human donor in good health (CMV status not recorded). Some clones in this sample may be carry-over from other donors' samples.

The V gene is TRBV7-9, the J gene TRBJ2-1, with 9 bases identical to TRBD1. CDR3 length: 18 amino acids. V lost 4 bases and J lost 9; bases outside the gene matches: 19. CDR1 SEHNR and CDR2 FQNEAQ come from the germline V gene (reference sequence). In DNA form, the CDR3 reads TGTGCCAGCAGCTCGGGACAGGGTGAAGCCGGAAGGAAGCGTGAGCAGTTCTTC. Its protein is CASSSGQGEAGRKREQFF.

This clonotype was observed at least ten times. The chain has TRBV27 and TRBJ2-1, with TRBD2 identical over 8 bases. Germline CDR1 reads MNHEY; CDR2 reads SMNVEV (reference sequence). The trim removed 3 bases at V and 5 bases at J, leaving 3 bases unmatched. The CDR3 is 14 residues long. In DNA, the CDR3 is TGTGCCAGCAGTTTTAGCGGGATCGACAATGAGCAGTTCTTC. It encodes CASSFSGIDNEQFF.

A remark on this clonotype: One end of the junction does not line up with germline, which may come from a read error. The chain uses TRBV6-2 or TRBV6-3 and TRBJ2-7, with 7 nucleotides matching TRBD1. This CDR3 is built from 14 residues. In germline, CDR1 is MNHEY, CDR2 SVGEGT. CDR3 DNA sequence: TGTGACAGCAGTTACGTTGCAGGGGGATACGAGCAGTACTTC. Protein: CDSSYVAGGYEQYF.

The chain couples TRBV19 to TRBJ1-1, with a weak D call TRBD1 (6 bases). This CDR3 is built from 15 residues. Germline CDR1 LNHDA, CDR2 SQIVND (reference sequence). V was shortened by 7 bases and J by 1 base, with 16 bases between the two germline ends. CDR3 coding DNA: TGTGCCAGTACCCATCACCCGGGGGCGAACACTGAAGCTTTCTTT. Protein sequence: CASTHHPGANTEAFF.

The V call is TRBV29-1, the J call TRBJ2-7; 8 positions match TRBD1. The CDR3 totals 11 residues. V trimming: 6 bases; J trimming: 5 bases; junction bases outside the gene matches: 3. Per the germline V gene, CDR1 is SQVTM and CDR2 is ANQGSEA. CDR3 residues: CSVGTGHEQYF. The CDR3 DNA is TGCAGCGTGGGGACAGGCCACGAGCAGTACTTC.

This chain connects TRBV28 to TRBJ1-1; weak D call: TRBD1 (6 bases). The germline V gene encodes CDR1 MDHEN and CDR2 SYDVKM. There are 14 residues in the CDR3. Trimming pared 2 bases from V and 4 bases from J, leaving 11 bases between. The CDR3 region is CASSLAGGATEAFF. The CDR3 DNA reads as TGTGCCAGCAGTTTAGCGGGGGGGGCCACTGAAGCTTTCTTT.

This clonotype came up a few times. This rearrangement joins TRBV11-2 to TRBJ2-3; D call uncertain. The CDR3 is made up of 12 amino acids. The germline V gene encodes CDR1 SGHAT and CDR2 FQNNGV. Trimming stripped 0 bases from V and 6 bases from J, with 4 bases between. CDR3 loop: CASSLEEDTQYF. CDR3 sequence (DNA): TGTGCCAGCAGCTTAGAGGAGGATACGCAGTATTTT.

In regard to this clonotype: The junction and the germline gene differ at one end; a read error may be behind it. The CDR3 loop reads CDSSLRQGGTGELFF. DNA of the CDR3: TGTGACAGCAGTCTACGACAGGGAGGGACCGGGGAGCTGTTTTTT. The chain combines TRBV27 with TRBJ2-2; possibly TRBD1 or TRBD2 for D (7 bases each). Germline CDR1 MNHEY, CDR2 SMNVEV (reference sequence). The length of the CDR3 is 15 residues.

The chain recombines TRBV6-2 or TRBV6-3 with TRBJ2-7; D is uncertain. CDR3 length equals 13 residues. Germline V gene data show CDR1 as MNHEY and CDR2 as SVGEGT. Deletions cut 0 bases from V and 1 base from J, with 4 bases between. The CDR3 spells CASSYSPSYEQYF. The CDR3 region has the DNA TGTGCCAGCAGTTACTCGCCTTCCTACGAGCAGTACTTC.

The rearrangement joins TRBV7-9 to TRBJ2-1; the match to TRBD1 covers 9 bases. The CDR3 is made up of 15 amino acids. V trimming: 2 bases; J trimming: 7 bases; junction bases outside the gene matches: 6. CDR1 is SEHNR, CDR2 FQNEAQ, per germline (reference sequence). The CDR3 loop is CASSLTGGDGNEQFF. In nucleotides, the CDR3 is TGTGCCAGCAGCTTAACAGGGGGCGATGGGAATGAGCAGTTCTTC.

This clonotype showed up many times. The chain carries TRBV7-8 and TRBJ2-7, with D hard to call. V lost 5 bases and J lost 0, with 11 bases in between. The CDR3 is 14 amino acids. Looked up from germline, CDR1 is SGHVS and CDR2 is FQNEAQ. The CDR3 reads CASSLSASSYEQYF. The CDR3 DNA is TGTGCCAGCAGCCTTAGTGCCAGCTCCTACGAGCAGTACTTC.

The chain recombines TRBV20-1 with TRBJ2-7; 7 bases match TRBD2. J gave up 3 bases and V 6 bases, and 8 bases lay outside the gene matches. CDR3 length: 13 residues. Per the germline V gene, CDR1 is DFQATT and CDR2 is SNEGSKA (reference sequence). CDR3 protein: CSAFGTTYYEQYF. The CDR3 DNA sequence: TGCAGTGCATTCGGGACTACCTACTACGAGCAGTACTTC.

This chain links TRBV15 with TRBJ2-1; 9 bases are shared with TRBD2. The ends lost 0 bases at V and 5 bases at J; junction bases unmatched: 11. The CDR3 runs to 18 residues. CDR1 is LNHNV and CDR2 is YYDKDF in the germline V gene (reference sequence). The CDR3 loop reads CATSREWNSGGPDNEQFF. CDR3 sequence (DNA): TGTGCCACCAGCAGAGAGTGGAATAGCGGGGGACCCGACAATGAGCAGTTCTTC.

In this sample, this clonotype turned up a few times. The CDR3 sequence is CASSTGADTQYF. Written as DNA, the CDR3 is TGTGCCAGCAGTACAGGGGCAGATACGCAGTATTTT. This rearrangement joins TRBV25-1 to TRBJ2-3, with 7 bases aligning to TRBD1. CDR1 is MGHDK, CDR2 SYGVNS, per germline. The CDR3 runs 12 residues. Losses at the gene ends were 5 bases for V and 4 bases for J; bases not matched to a gene: 0. The full variable domain, in which reference TRBV25-1 and TRBJ2-3 provide the parts outside the CDR3, is EADIYQTPRYLVIGTGKKITLECSQTMGHDKMYWYQQDPGMELHLIHYSYGVNSTEKGDLSSESTVSRIRTEHFPLTLESARPSHTSQYLCASSTGADTQYFGPGTRLTVL.

J is TRBJ2-1 and V is TRBV27; D may be TRBD1 (5 bases). Germline V gives CDR1 MNHEY, CDR2 SMNVEV (reference sequence). V dropped 5 bases and J dropped 4 bases, with 12 bases sitting between them. The CDR3 has 14 amino acids. For the CDR3, the DNA is TGTGCCAGCAGTCCTGATGCAGGGTACAATGAGCAGTTCTTC. As protein: CASSPDAGYNEQFF.

CDR3 residues: CASSMSSAGAQDEQYF. The CDR3 DNA reads as TGTGCCAGTAGTATGTCCAGCGCGGGGGCCCAGGACGAGCAGTACTTC. The chain links TRBV19 to TRBJ2-7; a weak D match, TRBD2 (7 bases). The CDR3 has 16 amino acids. Germline assignment: CDR1 LNHDA and CDR2 SQIVND (reference sequence). Trimming took 3 bases from V and 5 from J, leaving 20 bases between them. The full variable domain, in which reference TRBV19 and TRBJ2-7 provide the parts outside the CDR3, is DGGITQSPKYLFRKEGQNVTLSCEQNLNHDAMYWYRQDPGQGLRLIYYSQIVNDFQKGDIAEGYSVSREKKESFPLTVTSAQKNPTAFYLCASSMSSAGAQDEQYFGPGTRLTVT.

This clonotype showed up just a few times. V gene TRBV7-2 combines with J gene TRBJ2-3; no clear D. From germline, CDR1 is SGHTA and CDR2 FQGNSA. The V end lost 6 bases, the J end lost 3 bases, and 13 bases lay between the germline ends. The CDR3 runs to 14 residues. CDR3 bases: TGTGCCAGCAGGAGCCTCGGCCGGACAGATACGCAGTATTTT. It yields the protein CASRSLGRTDTQYF.

The chain has TRBV7-2 and TRBJ2-6; 9 bases match TRBD2. This CDR3 spans 20 amino acids. Germline assignment: CDR1 SGHTA and CDR2 FQGNSA. Trimming cost V 1 base and J 0 bases; bases outside gene matches: 10. CDR3 sequence: CASSLGLLAGVLSGANVLTF. The DNA for the CDR3 is TGTGCCAGCAGCTTAGGATTGTTAGCGGGGGTCCTCTCTGGGGCCAACGTCCTGACTTTC. Variable domain in full (rest from reference TRBV7-2 and TRBJ2-6): GAGVSQSPSNKVTEKGKDVELRCDPISGHTALYWYRQSLGQGLEFLIYFQGNSAPDKSGLPSDRFSAERTGGSVSTLTIQRTQQEDSAVYLCASSLGLLAGVLSGANVLTFGAGSRLTVL.

The V and J genes are TRBV12-3 or TRBV12-4 and TRBJ2-3, with D tentatively TRBD2 (5 bases). V lost 5 bases and J 2 bases, leaving 17 bases between the germline ends. The CDR3 contains 16 residues. CDR3 region: CASSIGLVKATDTQYF. CDR3 sequence (DNA): TGTGCCAGCAGTATTGGACTGGTCAAGGCCACAGATACGCAGTATTTT.

A few counts support this clonotype. This chain links TRBV6-5 with TRBJ2-1; D perhaps matches TRBD2 (6 bases). Germline V lookup: CDR1 MNHEY, CDR2 SVGAGI. The CDR3 runs 15 residues. Trimming stripped 6 bases from V and 1 base from J, with 13 bases between. This CDR3 reads CASSSLGGSYNEQFF. The CDR3 DNA is TGTGCCAGCAGCTCCTTAGGAGGGTCCTACAATGAGCAGTTCTTC.

A note on this clonotype: At one end the junction does not follow the germline gene, possibly because of a read error. This chain links TRBV6-2 or TRBV6-3 with TRBJ2-7; D remains unclear. Germline V CDR1 and CDR2: MNHEY, SVGEGT. The CDR3 length is 10 residues. The CDR3 DNA is TGTGCCCGCAGCTCTGTGGAGCAGTACTTC. Translated, it gives CARSSVEQYF.